The clone carrying this T cell receptor (beta chain) has ten or more counts. What it binds is not known. Coverage ceases 3 residues before the CDR3 finishes, and the germline J gene fills in the end. CDR3 length: 14 amino acids. CDR1 is MRHNA, CDR2 SNTAGT, per germline. V dropped 0 bases and J dropped 6 bases, with 8 bases sitting between them. This record comes from a study of T cell clonality in common variable immunodeficiency. Assay: immunoSEQ multiplex PCR; the TCRdb copy retains only in-frame clones and omits some. The sample offers 50,000 to 60,000 clones and no singletons, the top ten holding around 2%. Study-level findings and limits: In common variable immunodeficiency, TCR beta chains reportedly carried fewer deletions and N-nucleotide insertions. Shared TCRbeta clones were fewer between CVID subjects than controls.

This TCR came from a person between 18 and 70 years old in good health. Sequenced input: peripheral blood mononuclear cells. The chain has TRBV6-4 and TRBJ2-2, with D perhaps matching TRBD1 (5 bases). This CDR3 reads CASSDSQGPGELFF. CDR3 bases read: TGTGCCAGCAGTGACTCGCAGGGCCCCGGGGAG.